This TCR beta chain was found in a study of OX40 agonist ivuxolimab in advanced cancers. In the study overall: Enrollees could have had prior anti-PD-1, anti-PD-L1 or anti-CTLA-4 therapy, which around 40% had received.

Here immunoSEQ multiplex PCR was the method, and the copy in TCRdb shows in-frame clones only, minus some. The table records about 3,400 clones, 75% to 90% of them present only once. The CDR3 covers 13 residues. V was clipped by 3 bases and J by 9 bases; unmatched bases: 8. The V gene's germline CDR1 is GTSNPN and CDR2 SVGIG (reference sequence). No patient had autoimmune disease or received systemic immunosuppression. This receptor was taken from an adult with an advanced solid tumor such as melanoma, head and neck, liver or kidney cancer. The sequenced sample was CD4+ or CD8+ T cells sorted from blood, obtained in a trial of the OX40 agonist ivuxolimab. The rearrangement uses TRBV30 and TRBJ2-1, with 7 bases that match TRBD1. The CDR3 region has the DNA TGTGCCTGGAGCGTAACAGGGGAGAGTGAGCAGTTCTTC. It yields the protein CAWSVTGESEQFF.